Sequencing of this T cell receptor beta chain was carried out in a study of a mutant IDH1 vaccine in newly diagnosed glioma. Turning to the study itself: The start of vaccination came 4-6 weeks after radiotherapy alone, or with temozolomide cycles. Participants attended visit V12, the safety follow-up, at week 35, and then attended visit V13 at week 47.

Measured with immunoSEQ multiplex PCR; TCRdb has only the in-frame clones, and not every one. The data contain approximately 33,000 clones, 75% of them singletons. In regard to this clone: Its antigen is not known.

Time point: week 47, end of study. Every single dose of the vaccine, 300 ug of mutant IDH1 20-mer peptide, came with topical imiquimod. Findings and limits, study-wide: Among all patients, vaccine-induced immune responses occurred in around 94%.

Unmatched junction bases numbered 11, after V lost 4 bases and J lost 4 bases. The CDR3 has 18 amino acids. Germline loops: CDR1 SGHNT, CDR2 YYREEE (reference sequence). This chain uses TRBV5-4 with TRBJ2-2, with TRBD1 identical over 12 bases. This receptor was obtained from a man between 35 and 55 years old with glioma. The specimen comprised PBMCs, sampled from a glioma patient whose treatment included an IDH1 peptide vaccine. CDR3 coding DNA: TGTGCCAGCAGCCGCATCCCCGGGACAGGGGGCACCACCGGGGAGCTGTTTTTT. Translating gives CASSRIPGTGGTTGELFF.